The present T cell receptor (beta chain) was sequenced within a study of shared clonotypes between healthy human individuals. Selected positively for CCR7 and CD45RO-negative, naive CD8 cells excluded terminally differentiated effector memory CD45RA+ cells. On this clone: What it recognizes is unknown.

In the original processing: Without quality scores, immunoSEQ junctional reads could not be filtered like full-length reads. Sequenced by immunoSEQ multiplex PCR; TCRdb stores in-frame clones only, minus some. That table furnishes V, J and clone size, whereas the DNA furnished D and trimming. The sample records millions of clones, about 92% being singletons. Study-level points and caveats: Sorted-subset samples were not fully sequenced, rarefaction indicated. Clonotype sharing among donors was expected to depend on sequencing depth. Researchers sampled blood only, noting tissue repertoires likely differ.

The specimen was naive CD8+ T cells from PBMCs. This TCR came from a man between 18 and 29 years old in good health. Some clones in this sample may be carry-over from other donors' samples.

The DNA for the CDR3 is TGTGCCAGCAGTGCTACAGGGTGGGGCACTGAAGCTTTCTTT. Translation gives CASSATGWGTEAFF. The rearrangement links TRBV6-1 to TRBJ1-1; tentative D call: TRBD1 (6 bases). CDR1 MNHNS and CDR2 SASEGT come from the germline V gene. V lost 4 bases and J lost 4, with 13 bases in between. The CDR3 consists of 14 residues.